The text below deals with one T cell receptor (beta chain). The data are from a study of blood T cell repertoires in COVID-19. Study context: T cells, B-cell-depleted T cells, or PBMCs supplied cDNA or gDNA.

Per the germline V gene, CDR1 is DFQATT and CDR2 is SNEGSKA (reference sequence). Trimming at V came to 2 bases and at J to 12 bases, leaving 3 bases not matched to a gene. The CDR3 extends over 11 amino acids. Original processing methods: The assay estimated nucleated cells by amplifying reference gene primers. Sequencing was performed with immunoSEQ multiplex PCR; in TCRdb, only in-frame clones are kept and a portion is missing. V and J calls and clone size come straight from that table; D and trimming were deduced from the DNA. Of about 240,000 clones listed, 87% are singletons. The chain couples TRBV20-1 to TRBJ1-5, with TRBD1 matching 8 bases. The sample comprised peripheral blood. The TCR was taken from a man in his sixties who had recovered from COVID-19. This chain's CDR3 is CSARNRGDQHF. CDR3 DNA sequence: TGCAGTGCTAGAAACAGGGGGGACCAGCATTTT.